This passage covers 25 T cell receptor beta chains from one sample sequenced in a study of blood T cells in healthy people across ages. The authors ran a second PCR of about 7 to 11 cycles using a sample-barcoded 5' primer and a J-beta primer mix. Each CDR3 protein gets one entry after TCRdb re-called the 5' RACE reads with MiXCR. In the table there are about 580,000 distinct CDR3 sequences, around half of which are singletons. Sequencing used blood. The receptors come from a man of 80 years or more in good health.

This clonotype has only a few counts. The rearrangement joins TRBV6-5 to TRBJ2-2, with 8 bases identical to TRBD1. CDR3 length: 15 amino acids. Per germline, CDR1 MNHEY and CDR2 SVGAGI. J was trimmed by 4 bases and V by 6 bases; bases with no gene match: 7. The CDR3 DNA reads as TGTGCCAGCAGCCGGACAGGGCGAAGCACCGGGGAGCTGTTTTTT. It yields the protein CASSRTGRSTGELFF.

The chain links TRBV20-1 to TRBJ2-5; D remains unclear. The V and J ends lost 4 bases and 5 bases respectively, with 11 bases between them. Germline V gene lookup returns CDR1 DFQATT and CDR2 SNEGSKA (reference sequence). The CDR3 extends over 12 amino acids. This CDR3 is CSATRLDETQYF. As DNA, the CDR3 is TGCAGTGCTACCCGACTGGACGAGACCCAGTACTTC.

Turning to this clonotype: A much larger clone sits a single nucleotide away, making a read error possible. The chain recombines TRBV29-1 with TRBJ2-5; D perhaps matches TRBD2 (5 bases). Germline-derived CDR1 and CDR2 are SQVTM and ANQGSEA. V was pared by 5 bases and J by 11 bases, with 18 bases between. There are 12 residues in the CDR3. The CDR3 protein is CSVLGDGDEQYF. CDR3 DNA sequence: TGCAGCGTTCTGGGAGACGGGGATGAGCAGTACTTC. The whole variable domain, filled in from reference TRBV29-1 and TRBJ2-5, reads SAVISQKPSRDICQRGTSLTIQCQVDSQVTMMFWYRQQPGQSLTLIATANQGSEATYESGFVIDKFPISRPNLTFSTLTVSNMSPEDSSIYLCSVLGDGDEQYFGPGTRLLVL.

This clonotype has only a few counts. This CDR3 is CASSQNSRDKYF. CDR3 in DNA: TGTGCCAGCAGCCAAAATTCCCGGGACAAGTACTTC. The gene calls are TRBV3-1 and TRBJ2-5; maybe TRBD1 (6 bases). Germline CDR1 is LGHDT and CDR2 is YNNKEL (reference sequence). The CDR3 spans 12 residues. V lost 2 bases to trimming and J lost 12 bases, with 13 bases between them.

The chain couples TRBV25-1 to TRBJ1-1; D unresolved. The CDR3 length is 13 residues. Germline CDR1 is MGHDK and CDR2 is SYGVNS. Trimming took off 2 bases at V and 3 bases at J, with 7 bases between the two ends. In DNA form, the CDR3 reads TGTGCCAGCAGTGAACTGGGCCACACTGAAGCTTTCTTT. As protein: CASSELGHTEAFF.

V gene TRBV7-9 combines with J gene TRBJ1-3, with 7 bases matching TRBD1. CDR3 length equals 14 residues. V shed 5 bases and J 2 bases; nucleotides not matched to a gene: 3. Per the germline V gene, CDR1 is SEHNR and CDR2 is FQNEAQ (reference sequence). The DNA of the CDR3 is TGTGCCAGCAGCACAACAGGGGCTGGAAACACCATATATTTT. Translation gives CASSTTGAGNTIYF.

V is TRBV10-3 and J is TRBJ1-6; D is unclear. The V and J ends lost 3 bases and 5 bases respectively, with 8 bases between them. The germline gives CDR1 ENHRY, CDR2 SYGVKD. The CDR3 is 14 amino acids. The CDR3 coding sequence is TGTGCCATCAGTGATCACAGAGATAATTCACCCCTCCACTTT. This codes for CAISDHRDNSPLHF.

The gene calls are TRBV5-6 and TRBJ2-1; TRBD1 aligns across 8 bases. The ends lost 6 bases at V and 12 bases at J; junction bases unmatched: 14. In germline, CDR1 is SGHDT, CDR2 YYEEEE. This CDR3 is 14 amino acids long. The chain's CDR3 is CASTKRTGRPSQFF. In DNA, the CDR3 is TGTGCCAGCACCAAAAGGACAGGGCGGCCCTCGCAGTTCTTC. The full variable domain, in which reference TRBV5-6 and TRBJ2-1 provide the parts outside the CDR3, is DAGVTQSPTHLIKTRGQQVTLRCSPKSGHDTVSWYQQALGQGPQFIFQYYEEEERQRGNFPDRFSGHQFPNYSSELNVNALLLGDSALYLCASTKRTGRPSQFFGPGTRLTVL.

The chain recombines TRBV7-3 with TRBJ1-2; 8 bases are a match to TRBD1. This CDR3 contains 15 residues. Unmatched junction bases numbered 6, after V lost 5 bases and J lost 1 base. From germline, CDR1 is SGHTA and CDR2 FQGTGA. CDR3 sequence reads: CASSPGTGHNYGYTF. The CDR3 DNA reads as TGTGCCAGCAGCCCCGGGACAGGACATAACTATGGCTACACCTTC.

The genes are TRBV29-1 and TRBJ2-1, with 8 bases matching TRBD1. The CDR3 is 14 residues long. CDR1 SQVTM and CDR2 ANQGSEA come from the germline V gene. The V segment lost 4 bases and the J segment 9 bases; nucleotides outside the gene matches: 11. The CDR3: CSVVGQGAYSEQFF. The CDR3 DNA is TGCAGCGTTGTGGGGCAGGGGGCCTATAGTGAGCAGTTCTTC.

The rearrangement joins TRBV20-1 to TRBJ2-1; TRBD2 matches at 12 bases. CDR1 is DFQATT, CDR2 SNEGSKA, per germline (reference sequence). This CDR3 has 12 amino acids. Trimming cost V 8 bases and J 8 bases; bases outside gene matches: 4. CDR3 DNA: TGCAGTACGGGACTAGCGGGCGATGAGCAGTTCTTC. The encoded protein is CSTGLAGDEQFF.

This clonotype was found once. The V gene is TRBV11-2, the J gene TRBJ2-7; D remains unclear. V lost 0 bases and J lost 2, with 8 bases in between. CDR1 and CDR2 from the germline V gene are SGHAT and FQNNGV. The CDR3 has 14 amino acids. The CDR3 DNA sequence: TGTGCCAGCAGCTTAGACCCCGACACCTACGAGCAGTACTTC. Translation: CASSLDPDTYEQYF. Full variable domain (remainder filled in from reference TRBV11-2 and TRBJ2-7): EAGVAQSPRYKIIEKRQSVAFWCNPISGHATLYWYQQILGQGPKLLIQFQNNGVVDDSQLPKDRFSAERLKGVDSTLKIQPAKLEDSAVYLCASSLDPDTYEQYFGPGTRLTVT.

V gene TRBV6-5 combines with J gene TRBJ2-2; a weak D match, TRBD2 (6 bases). CDR3 length: 13 residues. CDR1 MNHEY and CDR2 SVGAGI come from the germline V gene. Trimming cost V 10 bases and J 4 bases, with 13 bases left between them. In DNA form, the CDR3 reads TGTGCCACCATGATGGGGGGCACCGGGGAGCTGTTTTTT. Protein product: CATMMGGTGELFF.

The rearrangement uses TRBV20-1 and TRBJ2-7; 12 positions agree with TRBD2. CDR1 and CDR2 (germline): DFQATT, SNEGSKA (reference sequence). Losses at the gene ends were 6 bases for V and 3 bases for J; bases not matched to a gene: 3. The length of the CDR3 is 13 residues. The CDR3 loop reads CSAPLAGGYEQYF. In DNA form, the CDR3 reads TGCAGTGCGCCACTAGCGGGGGGCTACGAGCAGTACTTC.

To note about this clonotype: A much larger clone lies one base from this, so it may be a read error. The genes are TRBV6-6 and TRBJ2-7, with TRBD2 matching over 14 bases. J gave up 7 bases and V 6 bases, and 11 bases lay outside the gene matches. The CDR3 loop spans 16 amino acids. Germline loops: CDR1 MNHNY, CDR2 SVGAGI (reference sequence). The CDR3 DNA reads TGTGCCAGCAGCCTCACGGGTGGACTAGCGGGGGGTGAGCAGTACTTC. This codes for CASSLTGGLAGGEQYF.

The chain is built from TRBV20-1 and TRBJ2-4, with 7 bases matching TRBD1. The CDR3 consists of 19 residues. V was pared by 1 base and J by 0 bases, with 15 bases of the junction left unmatched. The germline gives CDR1 DFQATT, CDR2 SNEGSKA (reference sequence). This chain's CDR3 is CSARVSPRQGESAKNIQYF. The DNA for the CDR3 is TGCAGTGCTAGAGTCTCCCCGAGACAGGGTGAATCAGCCAAAAACATTCAGTACTTC.

This clonotype has a single count. The chain uses TRBV29-1 and TRBJ2-5, with 7 bases identical to TRBD1. Germline CDR1 is SQVTM and CDR2 is ANQGSEA. The CDR3 has 14 amino acids. V was pared by 1 base and J by 2 bases, with 4 bases of the junction left unmatched. The CDR3 loop is CSVEGGQVQETQYF. In nucleotides, the CDR3 is TGCAGCGTTGAAGGCGGACAGGTACAAGAGACCCAGTACTTC.

J is TRBJ1-2 and V is TRBV4-2; 7 nucleotides match TRBD1. The CDR3 is 11 amino acids. CDR1 and CDR2 from the germline V gene are LGHNA and YNFKEQ. The J segment lost 7 bases and the V segment lost 5 bases, leaving 1 base of the junction unmatched. CDR3 protein: CASSDRVGYTF. The CDR3 region has the DNA TGTGCCAGCAGCGACAGGGTTGGCTACACCTTC.

This clonotype was picked up a small number of times. The chain uses TRBV20-1 and TRBJ2-1; TRBD1 is a possible D gene (5 bases). Trimming shortened V by 6 bases and J by 2 bases, and 14 bases separated the two germline ends. The germline V gene has CDR1 DFQATT and CDR2 SNEGSKA (reference sequence). The CDR3 loop spans 14 amino acids. CDR3 sequence: CSAPPDRAYNEQFF. CDR3 sequence (DNA): TGCAGTGCCCCGCCCGACAGAGCCTACAATGAGCAGTTCTTC.

The chain couples TRBV20-1 to TRBJ1-4, with TRBD1 as a possible D gene (5 bases). From germline, CDR1 is DFQATT and CDR2 SNEGSKA (reference sequence). V gave up 2 bases and J gave up 8 bases, with 15 bases separating them. The CDR3 is made up of 14 amino acids. CDR3 loop: CSARWSSGGEKLFF. CDR3 bases: TGCAGTGCTAGATGGTCCAGCGGGGGAGAAAAACTGTTTTTT.

This clonotype was seen more than once but under ten times. The chain recombines TRBV12-3 or TRBV12-4 with TRBJ2-7; no firm D call. With 3 bases removed from V and 6 bases from J, the gap between germline ends came to 12 bases. CDR3 length: 13 residues. CDR3 loop: CASSFLEVSEQYF. DNA for the CDR3: TGTGCCAGCAGTTTTCTTGAGGTTTCCGAGCAGTACTTC.

This clonotype was counted a few times. The chain combines TRBV20-1 with TRBJ2-1; perhaps TRBD2 as D (5 bases). Germline values: CDR1 DFQATT, CDR2 SNEGSKA (reference sequence). V lost 3 bases and J 3 bases, leaving 15 bases between the germline ends. The CDR3 has 15 amino acids. CDR3 coding DNA: TGCAGTGCTAGGAGGGTGGGTGGGTTCTACAATGAGCAGTTCTTC. It encodes CSARRVGGFYNEQFF.

The chain employs TRBV28 and TRBJ2-5, with D possibly matching TRBD1 (5 bases). Germline V gene lookup returns CDR1 MDHEN and CDR2 SYDVKM. Trimming removed 7 bases from V and 4 bases from J, with 10 bases in between. This CDR3 has 12 residues. The CDR3 nucleotides are TGTGCCAGCACCCAGGGAAGAGAGACCCAGTACTTC. Protein product: CASTQGRETQYF.

CDR3 residues: CASSDRVWETQYF. CDR3 nucleotide sequence: TGTGCCAGCAGTGACAGGGTTTGGGAGACCCAGTACTTC. This rearrangement joins TRBV12-3 or TRBV12-4 to TRBJ2-5; 7 positions agree with TRBD1. Germline trimming cut 5 bases from V and 5 bases from J; bases unmatched to any gene: 5. The CDR3 totals 13 residues.

In this sample, this clonotype turned up a few times. This chain uses TRBV7-2 with TRBJ2-1; tentative D call: TRBD1 (6 bases). V was pared by 4 bases and J by 4 bases, with 8 bases between. The germline CDR1 and CDR2 sequences are SGHTA and FQGNSA. This CDR3 is 13 amino acids long. DNA for the CDR3: TGTGCCAGCAGCTCGGACAGATACAATGAGCAGTTCTTC. Residues: CASSSDRYNEQFF.